A single count supports the clone carrying this T cell receptor (beta chain). The germline V gene has CDR1 MNHNS and CDR2 SASEGT. V was pared by 6 bases and J by 2 bases, with 12 bases between. The CDR3 consists of 14 residues. The sample is drawn from a study of T cell changes during pregnancy in multiple sclerosis. Here immunoSEQ multiplex PCR was the method, and the copy in TCRdb shows in-frame clones only, minus some. The sample consists of around 30,000 clones, about 87% of them appearing once. The chain carries TRBV6-1 and TRBJ2-3, with D uncertain. This sequence was found in a female donor with multiple sclerosis, enrolled in a pregnancy study. Sequencing was performed on CD8+ T cells from peripheral blood mononuclear cells, taken in the first trimester of pregnancy. CDR3 bases: TGTGCCAGCAGGGCAGGCTCATACACAGATACGCAGTATTTT. Its translation is CASRAGSYTDTQYF.